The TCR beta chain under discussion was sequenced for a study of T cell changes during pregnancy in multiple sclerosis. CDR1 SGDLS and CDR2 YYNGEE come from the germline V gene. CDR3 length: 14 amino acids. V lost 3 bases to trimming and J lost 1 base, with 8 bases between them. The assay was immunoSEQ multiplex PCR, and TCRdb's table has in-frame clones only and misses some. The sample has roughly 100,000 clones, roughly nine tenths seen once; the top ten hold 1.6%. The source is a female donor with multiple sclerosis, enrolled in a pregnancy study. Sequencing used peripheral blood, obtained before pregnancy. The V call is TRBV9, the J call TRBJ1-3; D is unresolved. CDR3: CASSGGLSGNTIYF. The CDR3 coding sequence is TGTGCCAGCAGCGGAGGCTTGTCTGGAAACACCATATATTTT.